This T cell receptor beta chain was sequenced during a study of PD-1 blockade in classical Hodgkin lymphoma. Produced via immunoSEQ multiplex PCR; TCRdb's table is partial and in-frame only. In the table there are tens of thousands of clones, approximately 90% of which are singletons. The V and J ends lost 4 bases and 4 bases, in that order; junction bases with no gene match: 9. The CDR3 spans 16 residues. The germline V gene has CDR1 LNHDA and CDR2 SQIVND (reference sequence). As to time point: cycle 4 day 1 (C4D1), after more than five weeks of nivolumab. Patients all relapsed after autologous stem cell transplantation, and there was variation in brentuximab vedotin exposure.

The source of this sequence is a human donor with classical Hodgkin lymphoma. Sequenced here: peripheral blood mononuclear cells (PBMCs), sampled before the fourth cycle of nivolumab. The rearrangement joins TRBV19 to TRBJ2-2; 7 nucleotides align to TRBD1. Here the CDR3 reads CASSRGTVVGTGELFF. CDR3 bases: TGTGCCAGTAGTAGAGGGACAGTCGTTGGCACCGGGGAGCTGTTTTTT.